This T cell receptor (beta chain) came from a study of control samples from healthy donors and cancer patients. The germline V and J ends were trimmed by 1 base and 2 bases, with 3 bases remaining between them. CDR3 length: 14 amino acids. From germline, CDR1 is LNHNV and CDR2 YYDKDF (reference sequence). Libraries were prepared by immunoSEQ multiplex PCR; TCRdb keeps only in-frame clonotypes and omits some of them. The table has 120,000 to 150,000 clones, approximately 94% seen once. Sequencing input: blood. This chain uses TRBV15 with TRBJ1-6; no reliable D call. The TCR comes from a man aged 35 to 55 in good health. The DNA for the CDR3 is TGTGCCACCAGCAGAGGAGCCTATAATTCACCCCTCCACTTT. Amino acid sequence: CATSRGAYNSPLHF.